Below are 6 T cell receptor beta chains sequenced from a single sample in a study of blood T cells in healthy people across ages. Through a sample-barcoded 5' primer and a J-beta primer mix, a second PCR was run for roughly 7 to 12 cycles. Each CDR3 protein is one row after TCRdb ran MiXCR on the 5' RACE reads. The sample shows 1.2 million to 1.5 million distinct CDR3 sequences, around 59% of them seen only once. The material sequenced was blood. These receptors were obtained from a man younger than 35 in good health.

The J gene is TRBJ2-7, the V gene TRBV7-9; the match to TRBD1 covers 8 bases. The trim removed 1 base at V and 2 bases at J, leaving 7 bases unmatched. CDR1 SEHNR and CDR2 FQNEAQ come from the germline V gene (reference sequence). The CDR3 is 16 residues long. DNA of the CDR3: TGTGCCAGCAGCTTAGGACAGGGGATCGACGCCTACGAGCAGTACTTC. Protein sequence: CASSLGQGIDAYEQYF.

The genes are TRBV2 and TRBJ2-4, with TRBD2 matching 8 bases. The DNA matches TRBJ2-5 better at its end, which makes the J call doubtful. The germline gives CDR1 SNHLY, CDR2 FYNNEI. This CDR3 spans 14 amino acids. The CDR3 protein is CASISAGGSETQYF. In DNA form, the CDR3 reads TGTGCCAGCATTTCTGCGGGAGGCTCAGAGACCCAGTACTTC.

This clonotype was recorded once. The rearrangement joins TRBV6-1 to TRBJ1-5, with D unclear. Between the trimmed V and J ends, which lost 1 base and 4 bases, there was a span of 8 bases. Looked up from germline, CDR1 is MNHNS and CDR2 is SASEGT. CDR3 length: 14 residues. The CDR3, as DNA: TGTGCCAGCAGTGAAGGGGCGGTAAATCAGCCCCAGCATTTT. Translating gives CASSEGAVNQPQHF.

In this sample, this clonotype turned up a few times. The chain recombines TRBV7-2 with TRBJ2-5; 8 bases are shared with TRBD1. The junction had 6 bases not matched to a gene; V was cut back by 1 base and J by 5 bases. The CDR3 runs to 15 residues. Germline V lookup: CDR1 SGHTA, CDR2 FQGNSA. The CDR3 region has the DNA TGTGCCAGCAGCTTAGGAGGACAGGGCTGGGAGACCCAGTACTTC. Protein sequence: CASSLGGQGWETQYF.

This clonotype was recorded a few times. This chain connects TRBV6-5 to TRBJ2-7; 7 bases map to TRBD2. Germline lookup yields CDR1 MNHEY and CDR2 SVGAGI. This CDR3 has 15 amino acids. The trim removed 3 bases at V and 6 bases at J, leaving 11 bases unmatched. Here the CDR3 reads CASSYRASGASEQYF. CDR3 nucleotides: TGTGCCAGCAGTTATCGGGCTAGCGGTGCTTCCGAGCAGTACTTC.

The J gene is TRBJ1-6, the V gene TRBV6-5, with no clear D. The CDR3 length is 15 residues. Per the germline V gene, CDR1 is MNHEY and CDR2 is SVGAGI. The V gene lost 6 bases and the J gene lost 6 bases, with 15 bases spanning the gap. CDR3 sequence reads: CASSRQSYSNSPLHF. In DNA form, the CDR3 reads TGTGCCAGCAGCCGCCAGAGCTACTCTAATTCACCCCTCCACTTT.